Shown below are 2 T cell receptor beta chains from a single sample sequenced in a study of spatial heterogeneity in lung cancer. Time point defined: sample taken at primary tumor resection. Unsorted whole RNA of tumor, nontumor lung or frozen PBMC was sequenced. Using its own MiXCR run on the 5' RACE reads, TCRdb lists one record per CDR3 protein. The sample lists tens of thousands of distinct CDR3 sequences, roughly 5% occurring once. The sequenced sample was PBMCs, obtained at surgery. These receptors came from a male donor with early-stage non-small cell lung cancer.

This clonotype occurred many times. The rearrangement links TRBV9 to TRBJ2-1; 8 bases fit TRBD2. Per germline, CDR1 SGDLS and CDR2 YYNGEE. V dropped 4 bases and J dropped 9; count of bases not matched to a gene: 9. The length of the CDR3 is 14 residues. The CDR3 DNA reads TGTGCCAGCAGCCCTCCGGGACTAGTTGGTGAGCAGTTCTTC. This sequence encodes CASSPPGLVGEQFF.

This clonotype was seen at least ten times. The chain recombines TRBV11-2 with TRBJ2-7; the match to TRBD2 covers 9 bases. The CDR3 totals 14 residues. Trimming removed 6 bases from V and 5 bases from J; junction bases left unmatched: 8. Germline CDR1 SGHAT, CDR2 FQNNGV. The DNA of the CDR3 is TGTGCCAGCAGAGAAACGGGACTAGCACACGAGCAGTACTTC. Amino acids: CASRETGLAHEQYF. Combining the CDR3 with reference TRBV11-2 and TRBJ2-7 gives the whole variable domain EAGVAQSPRYKIIEKRQSVAFWCNPISGHATLYWYQQILGQGPKLLIQFQNNGVVDDSQLPKDRFSAERLKGVDSTLKIQPAKLEDSAVYLCASRETGLAHEQYFGPGTRLTVT.